The clone carrying this T cell receptor beta chain has just a few counts. These data are taken from a study of quantifying T cell responses using KT2 cells. Study context: TCR alpha and beta constant-region primers primed reverse transcription of RNA.

A single-stranded UMI oligo with SP2 sequence was ligated to cDNA 3' ends. An equimolar mix of RC1.1 and RC1.2 primed the beta chain across TRBC1 and TRBC2. From the UMI-ligation and nested PCR reads, TCRdb called clonotypes with MiXCR, one entry per CDR3 protein. There are roughly 50,000 distinct CDR3 sequences in the sample; roughly an eighth occur only once, and roughly 10% lies in the top ten. This clonotype was sampled from a human donor. The specimen sequenced was PBMCs spiked with cells of the T cell clone KT2.

CDR3 sequence (DNA): TGTGCCAGCTCGGCGGGGCACACTGAAGCTTTCTTT. As protein: CASSAGHTEAFF. J is TRBJ1-1 and V is TRBV2; maybe TRBD1 (5 bases). Germline V CDR1 and CDR2: SNHLY, FYNNEI. The ends were cut back, 8 bases at V and 3 bases at J, with 10 bases in the middle. This CDR3 contains 12 residues.